This TCR beta chain originates from a study of blood T cells in healthy people across ages. With a J-beta primer mix and a sample-barcoded 5' primer, a second PCR ran about 7 to 11 cycles. TCRdb processed the 5' RACE reads anew with MiXCR; each CDR3 protein has one entry. The sample contains hundreds of thousands of distinct CDR3 sequences, 35% to 50% of which appear only once. V lost 8 bases and J 1 base, leaving 17 bases between the germline ends. Germline loops: CDR1 SEHNR, CDR2 FQNEAQ (reference sequence). The CDR3 sequence is 15 residues long. This TCR derives from a man aged 80 or over in good health. The rearrangement links TRBV7-9 to TRBJ2-5; D may be TRBD2 (7 bases). Input material: blood. CDR3 sequence reads: CASLEGGVIQETQYF. CDR3 DNA: TGTGCCAGCCTGGAAGGGGGGGTTATCCAAGAGACCCAGTACTTC.